The next 2 T cell receptor beta chains were all read from a single sample in a study of T cell responses to AZD1222 COVID-19 vaccine (dated by TCRdb to about 2021). In light of the paper, this sample's time point label describes: baseline before first vaccination. What the treatment or condition label conveys for this sample: meningococcal conjugate vaccine given as trial control. The library relied on the immunoSEQ multiplex PCR assay. The table was pulled from immuneACCESS by TCRdb, which kept in-frame rearrangements only. Such tables lose some clones; where checked, under half of the loss comes from unresolved V genes, and the rest has no known cause. The table for this sample lists roughly 200,000 clones; more than 85% of them were counted only once. Less than 1.2% of the sample goes to the ten largest clones. The specimen was peripheral blood, collected on day 0 of MenACWY control vaccination. The receptors were sampled from an adult in good health.

This sequence joins TRBV19 and TRBJ2-3, with 9 nucleotides matching TRBD1. Germline values: CDR1 LNHDA, CDR2 SQIVND (reference sequence). CDR3 length: 16 amino acids. V trimming: 7 bases; J trimming: 0 bases; junction bases outside the gene matches: 8. CDR3 DNA sequence: TGTGCCAGTACCAAGAGCGGGACAGGGAGCACAGATACGCAGTATTTT. This sequence encodes CASTKSGTGSTDTQYF.

V gene TRBV10-2 combines with J gene TRBJ2-1; 10 nucleotides agree with TRBD2. Germline CDR1 and CDR2: WSHSY and SAAADI. After removal of 6 bases from V and 6 bases from J, the junction contained 5 bases not matched to a gene. The CDR3 has 14 amino acids. The CDR3 DNA is TGCGCCAGCAGGTTAGCGGGGGGTGGCAATGAGCAGTTCTTC. It specifies CASRLAGGGNEQFF.